These T cell receptor beta chains were read from a single sample in a study of blood T cell repertoires in COVID-19. Some clones are missing from TCRdb's copy, which holds only in-frame ones; the method was immunoSEQ multiplex PCR. The data show some 110,000 clones, around 81% seen once. Sequenced sample: peripheral blood. The receptors were sampled from a man of 80 years or more with acute or convalescent COVID-19. Both conserved end residues are part of each CDR3. Fields, in order: V gene, clone size, J gene, D gene, CDR3 protein, CDR3 DNA. The D gene is left open where the match is weak. Rows give clone size only sometimes, using once, few, many, or a class for an expanded clone.

v_gene: TRBV29-1
abundance: NA
j_gene: TRBJ2-3
d_gene: NA
CDR3aa: CSETADTDTQYF
CDR3nt: TGCAGCGAGACAGCAGACACAGATACGCAGTATTTT

v_gene: TRBV30
abundance: NA
j_gene: TRBJ1-1
d_gene: TRBD1
CDR3aa: CAWTIPGRGKIEAFF
CDR3nt: TGTGCCTGGACCATTCCGGGCAGGGGGAAGATTGAAGCTTTCTTT

v_gene: TRBV5-1
abundance: NA
j_gene: TRBJ1-6
d_gene: NA
CDR3aa: CASSPGQPGAYSPLHF
CDR3nt: TGCGCCAGCAGCCCCGGACAGCCCGGAGCGTATTCACCCCTCCACTTT

v_gene: TRBV3-1/TRBV3-2
abundance: NA
j_gene: TRBJ2-1
d_gene: TRBD2
CDR3aa: CASSPGTSMYNEQFF
CDR3nt: TGTGCCAGCAGCCCCGGGACTAGCATGTACAATGAGCAGTTCTTC

v_gene: TRBV28
abundance: few
j_gene: TRBJ1-5
d_gene: TRBD1
CDR3aa: CASLGQGVYSNQPQHF
CDR3nt: TGTGCCAGCTTGGGACAGGGGGTTTATAGCAATCAGCCCCAGCATTTT

v_gene: TRBV28
abundance: NA
j_gene: TRBJ1-2
d_gene: NA
CDR3aa: CASSSLPGDGYTF
CDR3nt: TGTGCCAGCAGTTCGCTCCCAGGCGATGGCTACACCTTC

v_gene: TRBV5-1
abundance: NA
j_gene: TRBJ1-4
d_gene: TRBD1
CDR3aa: CASSSTGGLVEKLFF
CDR3nt: TGCGCCAGCAGCTCAACAGGGGGTTTGGTTGAAAAACTGTTTTTT

v_gene: TRBV5-1
abundance: NA
j_gene: TRBJ2-3
d_gene: NA
CDR3aa: CASSLNGGSTDTQYF
CDR3nt: TGCGCCAGCAGCTTGAATGGCGGTAGCACAGATACGCAGTATTTT

v_gene: TRBV19
abundance: NA
j_gene: TRBJ1-5
d_gene: NA
CDR3aa: CASSMGRERGQHF
CDR3nt: TGTGCCAGTAGTATGGGGAGGGAACGGGGCCAGCATTTT

v_gene: TRBV5-1
abundance: NA
j_gene: TRBJ1-1
d_gene: TRBD1
CDR3aa: CASSLPGTGGGTEAFF
CDR3nt: TGCGCCAGCAGCTTACCCGGGACAGGGGGTGGCACTGAAGCTTTCTTT

v_gene: TRBV18
abundance: NA
j_gene: TRBJ2-7
d_gene: NA
CDR3aa: CASSPPQGTRTYEQYF
CDR3nt: TGTGCCAGCTCACCACCTCAGGGGACCAGAACCTACGAGCAGTACTTC

v_gene: TRBV18
abundance: NA
j_gene: TRBJ2-1
d_gene: TRBD2
CDR3aa: CASSPPGLAGPKQFF
CDR3nt: TGTGCCAGCTCACCACCGGGACTAGCGGGACCCAAGCAGTTCTTC

v_gene: TRBV5-5
abundance: NA
j_gene: TRBJ2-1
d_gene: TRBD2
CDR3aa: CASSLAPVLAFYNEQFF
CDR3nt: TGTGCCAGCAGCTTGGCCCCCGTACTAGCGTTTTACAATGAGCAGTTCTTC

v_gene: TRBV28
abundance: once
j_gene: TRBJ1-5
d_gene: NA
CDR3aa: CASSPQLRGNQPQHF
CDR3nt: TGTGCCAGCAGTCCACAGCTGAGGGGCAATCAGCCCCAGCATTTT

v_gene: TRBV2
abundance: NA
j_gene: TRBJ2-2
d_gene: TRBD1
CDR3aa: CASRGTGANTGELFF
CDR3nt: TGTGCCAGCAGAGGGACAGGGGCGAACACCGGGGAGCTGTTTTTT

v_gene: TRBV2
abundance: NA
j_gene: TRBJ1-5
d_gene: TRBD1
CDR3aa: CASRRQGGNQPQHF
CDR3nt: TGTGCCAGCAGACGACAGGGGGGAAATCAGCCCCAGCATTTT

v_gene: TRBV30
abundance: NA
j_gene: TRBJ2-1
d_gene: NA
CDR3aa: CAWSLGSYNEQFF
CDR3nt: TGTGCCTGGAGCCTCGGGTCCTACAATGAGCAGTTCTTC

v_gene: TRBV29-1
abundance: NA
j_gene: TRBJ2-7
d_gene: TRBD2
CDR3aa: CSEGTSGRDRYEQYF
CDR3nt: TGCAGCGAGGGGACTAGCGGGAGGGACCGCTACGAGCAGTACTTC

v_gene: TRBV3-1/TRBV3-2
abundance: few
j_gene: TRBJ1-5
d_gene: NA
CDR3aa: CASSLRRDQPQHF
CDR3nt: TGTGCCAGCAGCCTTAGACGGGATCAGCCCCAGCATTTT

v_gene: TRBV2
abundance: few
j_gene: TRBJ1-2
d_gene: NA
CDR3aa: CASSVERDPGYTF
CDR3nt: TGTGCCAGCAGTGTCGAGCGGGATCCGGGCTACACCTTC

v_gene: TRBV28
abundance: NA
j_gene: TRBJ1-5
d_gene: TRBD1
CDR3aa: CASRPTGAPDQPQHF
CDR3nt: TGTGCCAGCAGACCGACAGGGGCGCCGGATCAGCCCCAGCATTTT

v_gene: TRBV6-2/TRBV6-3
abundance: NA
j_gene: TRBJ2-1
d_gene: TRBD2
CDR3aa: CASSYSAGGRGNEQFF
CDR3nt: TGTGCCAGCAGTTACTCTGCGGGAGGGAGGGGCAATGAGCAGTTCTTC

v_gene: TRBV28
abundance: once
j_gene: TRBJ2-2
d_gene: TRBD1
CDR3aa: CASSRQGNTGELFF
CDR3nt: TGTGCCAGCAGTCGACAGGGAAACACCGGGGAGCTGTTTTTT

v_gene: TRBV5-1
abundance: NA
j_gene: TRBJ2-5
d_gene: NA
CDR3aa: CASSLSTGGGETQYF
CDR3nt: TGCGCCAGCAGCTTGAGTACAGGGGGGGGAGAGACCCAGTACTTC

v_gene: TRBV13
abundance: NA
j_gene: TRBJ1-1
d_gene: TRBD1
CDR3aa: CASSANRGANTEAFF
CDR3nt: TGTGCCAGCAGCGCGAACAGGGGAGCGAACACTGAAGCTTTCTTT

v_gene: TRBV7-8
abundance: few
j_gene: TRBJ1-1
d_gene: NA
CDR3aa: CASSLAGSNTEAFF
CDR3nt: TGTGCCAGCAGCTTAGCGGGGAGTAACACTGAAGCTTTCTTT

v_gene: TRBV2
abundance: NA
j_gene: TRBJ1-5
d_gene: NA
CDR3aa: CASSEALVRNQPQHF
CDR3nt: TGTGCCAGCAGTGAAGCGCTTGTCAGGAATCAGCCCCAGCATTTT

v_gene: TRBV2
abundance: once
j_gene: TRBJ2-7
d_gene: NA
CDR3aa: CASSAGVYEQYF
CDR3nt: TGTGCCAGCAGTGCCGGTGTATACGAGCAGTACTTC

v_gene: TRBV10-3
abundance: NA
j_gene: TRBJ1-1
d_gene: TRBD1
CDR3aa: CAISRRDRVTPEAFF
CDR3nt: TGTGCCATCAGTCGCCGGGACAGGGTTACTCCTGAAGCTTTCTTT

v_gene: TRBV5-1
abundance: NA
j_gene: TRBJ1-2
d_gene: TRBD1
CDR3aa: CASSPQGDDYGYTF
CDR3nt: TGCGCCAGCAGCCCACAGGGGGATGACTATGGCTACACCTTC

v_gene: TRBV3-1/TRBV3-2
abundance: NA
j_gene: TRBJ2-1
d_gene: NA
CDR3aa: CASSQSGTPSLYQQFF
CDR3nt: TGTGCCAGCAGCCAGTCCGGGACTCCCTCTCTTTACCAGCAGTTCTTC

v_gene: TRBV9
abundance: NA
j_gene: TRBJ1-1
d_gene: NA
CDR3aa: CASSAPRGHTNTEAFF
CDR3nt: TGTGCCAGCAGCGCCCCGAGAGGCCACACGAACACTGAAGCTTTCTTT

v_gene: TRBV3-1/TRBV3-2
abundance: NA
j_gene: TRBJ2-7
d_gene: NA
CDR3aa: CASSQGAGAYEQYF
CDR3nt: TGTGCCAGCAGCCAAGGGGCAGGGGCCTACGAGCAGTACTTC

v_gene: TRBV6-5
abundance: NA
j_gene: TRBJ2-7
d_gene: TRBD2
CDR3aa: CASSEGRGSLYEQYF
CDR3nt: TGTGCCAGCAGCGAGGGGAGGGGAAGCCTATACGAGCAGTACTTC

v_gene: TRBV6-5
abundance: NA
j_gene: TRBJ2-7
d_gene: NA
CDR3aa: CASGQGRYEQYF
CDR3nt: TGTGCCAGCGGGCAGGGTCGGTACGAGCAGTACTTC

v_gene: TRBV6-5
abundance: NA
j_gene: TRBJ2-7
d_gene: TRBD1
CDR3aa: CASSYKGTGGSEQYF
CDR3nt: TGTGCCAGCAGTTACAAAGGGACAGGGGGTTCCGAGCAGTACTTC

v_gene: TRBV7-3
abundance: once
j_gene: TRBJ1-1
d_gene: TRBD1
CDR3aa: CASSSDRGAEAFF
CDR3nt: TGTGCCAGCAGCAGTGACAGGGGAGCTGAAGCTTTCTTT

v_gene: TRBV27
abundance: NA
j_gene: TRBJ2-2
d_gene: TRBD1
CDR3aa: CASTLGTGALNTGELFF
CDR3nt: TGTGCCAGCACCCTTGGGACAGGGGCTCTTAACACCGGGGAGCTGTTTTTT

v_gene: TRBV9
abundance: NA
j_gene: TRBJ2-6
d_gene: NA
CDR3aa: CASSVASQVGTGANVLTF
CDR3nt: TGTGCCAGCAGCGTAGCTAGCCAGGTCGGAACTGGGGCCAACGTCCTGACTTTC

v_gene: TRBV19
abundance: NA
j_gene: TRBJ1-5
d_gene: NA
CDR3aa: CASSEGYQPQHF
CDR3nt: TGTGCCAGCTCCGAGGGTTATCAGCCCCAGCATTTT